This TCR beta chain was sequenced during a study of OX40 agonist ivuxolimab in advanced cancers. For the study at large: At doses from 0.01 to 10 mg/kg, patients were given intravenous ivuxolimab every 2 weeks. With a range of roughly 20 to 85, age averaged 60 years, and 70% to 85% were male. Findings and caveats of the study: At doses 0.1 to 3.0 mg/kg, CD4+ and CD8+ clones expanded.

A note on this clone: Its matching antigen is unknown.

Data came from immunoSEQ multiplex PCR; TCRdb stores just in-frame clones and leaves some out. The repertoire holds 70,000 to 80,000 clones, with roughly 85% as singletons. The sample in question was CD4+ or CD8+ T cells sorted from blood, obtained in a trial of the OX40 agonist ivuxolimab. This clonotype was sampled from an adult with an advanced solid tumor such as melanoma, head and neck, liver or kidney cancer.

The CDR3 DNA sequence: TGCGCCAGCAGCTTGTGGGGAAAGAGAGAGACCCAGTACTTC. Protein product: CASSLWGKRETQYF. The chain carries TRBV5-1 and TRBJ2-5, with unresolved D. The CDR3 has 14 residues. Germline V lookup: CDR1 SGHRS, CDR2 YFSETQ. V lost 1 base to trimming and J lost 4 bases, with 11 bases between them.